Below, 27 T cell receptor beta chains from the same sample are listed, as sequenced in a study of control samples from healthy donors and cancer patients. Sequencing was performed with immunoSEQ multiplex PCR; in TCRdb, only in-frame clones are kept and a portion is missing. The table has more than 25,000 clones, about nine tenths seen once. The sample taken for sequencing was PBMCs. The receptors shown here come from a man over 45 with lung cancer.

The rearrangement uses TRBV3-1 (or the pseudogene TRBV3-2) and TRBJ1-3; D gene ambiguous. CDR1 and CDR2 (germline): LGHDT, YNNKEL (reference sequence). This CDR3 region has 18 residues. Trimming removed 4 bases from V and 0 bases from J, with 19 bases in between. CDR3 DNA: TGTGCCAGCAGCCCGAGTTGGGAGATTACTAGCTCTGGAAACACCATATATTTT. This translates into CASSPSWEITSSGNTIYF.

This clone was detected once. The chain has TRBV19 and TRBJ2-3, with a weak D call TRBD2 (6 bases). CDR3 length: 14 amino acids. Trimming removed 7 bases from V and 3 bases from J, with 14 bases in between. CDR1 and CDR2 (germline): LNHDA, SQIVND (reference sequence). The CDR3 region is CASKSPGGTDTQYF. DNA for the CDR3: TGTGCCAGTAAATCACCTGGGGGGACAGATACGCAGTATTTT.

The chain is built from TRBV4-1 and TRBJ2-2; 7 bases agree with TRBD1. V trimming: 3 bases; J trimming: 5 bases; junction bases outside the gene matches: 12. This CDR3 is built from 17 residues. Germline-derived CDR1 and CDR2 are MGHRA and YSYEKL. The CDR3 nucleotides are TGCGCCAGCAGCCATTTCCCGACAGGGCGAAGGACCGGGGAGCTGTTTTTT. Translated: CASSHFPTGRRTGELFF.

V and J are TRBV27 and TRBJ1-4; no reliable D call. The CDR3 spans 15 residues. V lost 0 bases and J lost 5, with 10 bases in between. Germline CDR1 and CDR2: MNHEY and SMNVEV (reference sequence). This CDR3 is CASSLSWGFNEKLFF. The CDR3 region has the DNA TGTGCCAGCAGTTTATCGTGGGGTTTCAATGAAAAACTGTTTTTT.

The chain recombines TRBV6-5 with TRBJ2-5; 9 bases line up with TRBD1. J lost 5 bases, V lost 6 bases, and 7 bases had no gene match. The CDR3 length is 14 residues. From germline, CDR1 is MNHEY and CDR2 SVGAGI. In DNA, the CDR3 is TGTGCCAGCAGCAAACAGGGGGCGCGGGAGACCCAGTACTTC. Its translation is CASSKQGARETQYF.

This sequence joins TRBV30 and TRBJ1-2; the match to TRBD1 covers 11 bases. Losses at the gene ends were 3 bases for V and 3 bases for J; bases not matched to a gene: 9. The CDR3 consists of 16 residues. CDR1 and CDR2 (germline): GTSNPN, SVGIG (reference sequence). The CDR3 nucleotides are TGTGCCTGGAGGGCAAAGGAGGGACAGGGGGACTATGGCTACACCTTC. This gives the protein CAWRAKEGQGDYGYTF.

V and J are TRBV9 and TRBJ2-7; D is uncertain. Trimming cost V 0 bases and J 7 bases, with 11 bases left between them. Germline V gene lookup returns CDR1 SGDLS and CDR2 YYNGEE. This CDR3 is built from 13 residues. The CDR3 loop is CASSVGEGGEQYF. In nucleotides, the CDR3 is TGTGCCAGCAGCGTAGGCGAAGGTGGGGAGCAGTACTTC.

In its sample, this clone is medium-sized. This sequence joins TRBV6-6 and TRBJ2-2; 9 nucleotides line up with TRBD2. The V segment lost 4 bases and the J segment 0 bases; nucleotides outside the gene matches: 3. Germline CDR1 is MNHNY and CDR2 is SVGAGI (reference sequence). The CDR3 is made up of 16 amino acids. The CDR3 bases are TGTGCCAGCAGTTCCGGACTAGCGTCGAACACCGGGGAGCTGTTTTTT. Its protein product is CASSSGLASNTGELFF.

This clone was found a few times. The rearrangement uses TRBV6-6 and TRBJ2-5, with D perhaps matching TRBD1 or TRBD2 (6 bases each). From germline, CDR1 is MNHNY and CDR2 SVGAGI (reference sequence). The CDR3 covers 13 residues. V gave up 2 bases and J gave up 4 bases, with 8 bases separating them. The CDR3 nucleotides are TGTGCCAGCAGTTACGGGGGGCCAGAGACCCAGTACTTC. Translating gives CASSYGGPETQYF.

The chain carries TRBV3-1 (or the pseudogene TRBV3-2) and TRBJ2-7; no definite D call. This CDR3 contains 12 residues. Trimming pared 0 bases from V and 9 bases from J, leaving 9 bases between. The germline gives CDR1 LGHDT, CDR2 YNNKEL (reference sequence). CDR3 residues: CASSQDVGRQYF. The CDR3 nucleotides read TGTGCCAGCAGCCAAGATGTCGGTAGGCAGTACTTC.

The CDR3 coding sequence is TGTGCCAGCAGCTTCGACAGGTCGGGGGCCTATGGCTACACCTTC. Translating it yields CASSFDRSGAYGYTF. J is TRBJ1-2 and V is TRBV7-2, with D perhaps TRBD1 (6 bases). The CDR3 totals 15 residues. CDR1 is SGHTA, CDR2 FQGNSA, per germline. Trimming left V 3 bases short and J 4 bases short, with 15 bases between.

This clone turned up a few times. This sequence joins TRBV11-3 and TRBJ2-1; 10 bases line up with TRBD1. V dropped 5 bases and J dropped 5; count of bases not matched to a gene: 6. Germline CDR1 SGHNT, CDR2 YENEEA. This CDR3 has 15 amino acids. The DNA for the CDR3 is TGTGCCAGCAGCAGCCGGGACAGGGGCCACAATGAGCAGTTCTTC. Translation: CASSSRDRGHNEQFF.

The V and J genes are TRBV18 and TRBJ1-5; TRBD1 is a possible D gene (6 bases). The CDR3 covers 15 residues. Trimming left V 5 bases short and J 0 bases short, with 11 bases between. The germline V gene has CDR1 KGHSH and CDR2 LQKENI. This CDR3 reads CASSASQGSNQPQHF. The CDR3 DNA is TGTGCCAGCTCAGCGTCACAGGGTAGCAATCAGCCCCAGCATTTT.

The rearrangement joins TRBV6-2 or TRBV6-3 to TRBJ1-1, with 7 bases identical to TRBD1. V lost 6 bases, J lost 9 bases, and 7 bases stayed unmatched. The CDR3 totals 12 residues. Germline V gene data show CDR1 as MNHEY and CDR2 as SVGEGT. The CDR3 bases are TGTGCCAGCAGCAACTACAGGGGACAAGCTTTCTTT. It is translated as CASSNYRGQAFF.

The chain joins TRBV27 to TRBJ2-7, with a weak D call TRBD1 (6 bases). The V end lost 3 bases, the J end lost 2 bases, and 8 bases lay between the germline ends. CDR3 size: 13 residues. CDR1 and CDR2 from the germline V gene are MNHEY and SMNVEV (reference sequence). The CDR3: CASSLSGAYEQYF. The CDR3 nucleotides read TGTGCCAGCAGTTTGTCAGGGGCCTACGAGCAGTACTTC.

V gene TRBV14 combines with J gene TRBJ1-1; D is possibly TRBD1 (5 bases). The CDR3 is 16 residues long. Germline assignment: CDR1 SGHDN and CDR2 FVKESK. The V end was cut by 1 base, the J end by 0 bases, with 12 bases between. In nucleotides, the CDR3 is TGTGCCAGCAGCCAAGTAGCTTTCAGGGTGAACACTGAAGCTTTCTTT. Its protein product is CASSQVAFRVNTEAFF.

The rearrangement uses TRBV28 and TRBJ2-7; TRBD1 matches at 7 bases. V lost 6 bases, J lost 6 bases, and 11 bases stayed unmatched. The CDR3 is 14 residues long. Germline-derived CDR1 and CDR2 are MDHEN and SYDVKM. This CDR3 reads CASSPTPGQLEQYF. CDR3 bases: TGTGCCAGCAGCCCCACCCCGGGACAGCTCGAGCAGTACTTC.

This clone came up once. The CDR3 DNA sequence: TGTGCCAGTAGTAAAGTACAGGGTTCCGGGGAGCTGTTTTTT. Translation gives CASSKVQGSGELFF. The chain uses TRBV19 and TRBJ2-2, with a possible D match to TRBD1 (6 bases). The CDR3 spans 14 residues. Germline lookup yields CDR1 LNHDA and CDR2 SQIVND (reference sequence). Trimming pared 4 bases from V and 6 bases from J, leaving 12 bases between.

The chain carries TRBV12-1 and TRBJ1-5. TRBV12-1 is described as a pseudogene. The CDR3 consists of 12 residues. The CDR3, as DNA: TGTGCCAGCAGCTTTGCGGACCAGCCCCAGCATTTT. The encoded protein is CASSFADQPQHF.

The V call is TRBV18, the J call TRBJ1-1; D is undetermined. This CDR3 contains 14 residues. Per the germline V gene, CDR1 is KGHSH and CDR2 is LQKENI. The germline V and J ends were trimmed by 2 bases and 1 base, with 8 bases remaining between them. Here the CDR3 reads CASSPIAGNTEAFF. The CDR3 DNA is TGTGCCAGCTCACCAATCGCAGGGAACACTGAAGCTTTCTTT.

This clone turned up a few times. The rearrangement links TRBV27 to TRBJ2-1; 12 positions match TRBD2. The CDR3 has 16 residues. Germline CDR1 and CDR2: MNHEY and SMNVEV (reference sequence). The V and J ends lost 0 bases and 6 bases, in that order; junction bases with no gene match: 3. CDR3 sequence: CASSLSPSGGANEQFF. CDR3 bases: TGTGCCAGCAGTTTATCCCCTAGCGGGGGGGCCAATGAGCAGTTCTTC.

This clone was found once. This rearrangement joins TRBV30 to TRBJ2-7; 7 nucleotides line up with TRBD1. Germline V CDR1 and CDR2: GTSNPN, SVGIG (reference sequence). The CDR3 has 14 amino acids. Trimming removed 1 base from V and 6 bases from J; junction bases left unmatched: 9. The CDR3 nucleotides read TGTGCCTGGAGTGCCATAGGGGGCCTAAGCGAGCAGTACTTC. It translates to CAWSAIGGLSEQYF.

The table lists this clone with a count of one. V is TRBV7-2 and J is TRBJ2-1; 12 positions agree with TRBD2. The CDR3 runs to 16 residues. V gave up 4 bases and J gave up 4 bases; unmatched junction bases: 5. Germline V gene sequence: CDR1 SGHTA, CDR2 FQGNSA. Here the CDR3 DNA reads TGTGCCAGCAGCTCTTCTAGCGGGGGGGCTTACAATGAGCAGTTCTTC. Its translation is CASSSSSGGAYNEQFF.

The gene calls are TRBV3-1 (or the pseudogene TRBV3-2) and TRBJ2-7; D remains ambiguous. Germline V gene sequence: CDR1 LGHDT, CDR2 YNNKEL (reference sequence). V was pared by 1 base and J by 1 base, with 5 bases between. This CDR3 contains 13 residues. The DNA of the CDR3 is TGTGCCAGCAGCCAAGTAGTATCCTACGAGCAGTACTTC. This sequence encodes CASSQVVSYEQYF.

The chain employs TRBV25-1 and TRBJ2-5; D remains unclear. CDR1 MGHDK and CDR2 SYGVNS come from the germline V gene. The CDR3 is 15 amino acids. The V gene lost 0 bases and the J gene lost 4 bases, with 12 bases spanning the gap. The CDR3 region is CASSEYIGQGETQYF. CDR3 nucleotide sequence: TGTGCCAGCAGTGAATATATCGGGCAAGGAGAGACCCAGTACTTC.

A few counts support this clone. The chain combines TRBV6-2 or TRBV6-3 with TRBJ1-1; no definite D call. The CDR3 contains 13 residues. Trimming left V 0 bases short and J 12 bases short, with 14 bases between. CDR1 is MNHEY and CDR2 is SVGEGT in the germline V gene. Here the CDR3 reads CASSYSSVRSTFF. DNA of the CDR3: TGTGCCAGCAGTTACTCTTCGGTCAGATCAACTTTCTTT.

The chain combines TRBV19 with TRBJ1-2; D unresolved. V was trimmed by 0 bases and J by 1 base, leaving 6 bases between them. Germline V CDR1 and CDR2: LNHDA, SQIVND (reference sequence). The CDR3 runs 14 residues. DNA for the CDR3: TGTGCCAGTAGTATAGATCTCGATAACTATGGCTACACCTTC. This sequence encodes CASSIDLDNYGYTF.